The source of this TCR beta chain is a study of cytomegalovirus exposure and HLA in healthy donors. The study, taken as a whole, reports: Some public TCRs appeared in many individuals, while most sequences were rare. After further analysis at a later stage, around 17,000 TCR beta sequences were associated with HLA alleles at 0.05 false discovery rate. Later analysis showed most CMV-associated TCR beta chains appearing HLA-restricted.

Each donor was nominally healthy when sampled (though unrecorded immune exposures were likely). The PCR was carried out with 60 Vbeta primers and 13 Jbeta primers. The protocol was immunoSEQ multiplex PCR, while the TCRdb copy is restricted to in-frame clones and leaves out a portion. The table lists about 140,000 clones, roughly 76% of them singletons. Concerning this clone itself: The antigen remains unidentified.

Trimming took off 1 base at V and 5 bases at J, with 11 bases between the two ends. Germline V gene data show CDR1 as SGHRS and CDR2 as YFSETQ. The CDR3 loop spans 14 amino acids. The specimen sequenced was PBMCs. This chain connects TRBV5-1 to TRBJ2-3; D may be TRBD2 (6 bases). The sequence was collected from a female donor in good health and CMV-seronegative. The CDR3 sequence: CASSLIGSEDTQYF. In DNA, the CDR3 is TGCGCCAGCAGCTTGATCGGGAGCGAAGATACGCAGTATTTT. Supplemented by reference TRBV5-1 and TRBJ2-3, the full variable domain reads KAGVTQTPRYLIKTRGQQVTLSCSPISGHRSVSWYQQTPGQGLQFLFEYFSETQRNKGNFPGRFSGRQFSNSRSEMNVSTLELGDSALYLCASSLIGSEDTQYFGPGTRLTVL.